A single sample is the source of the 9 T cell receptor beta chains below, sequenced in a study of cytotoxic CD8 clonotypes in ibrutinib-treated CLL. TCRdb's copy holds only in-frame clones and misses some; the assay was immunoSEQ multiplex PCR. The data hold just over 200,000 clones, with approximately 75% observed a single time. The sample consisted of PBMCs, taken after 12 months of ibrutinib treatment. These receptors were collected from a human donor with chronic lymphocytic leukemia.

This clone was recorded a few times. The chain employs TRBV25-1 and TRBJ2-1; D is perhaps TRBD1 (7 bases). The CDR3 runs 14 residues. V lost 4 bases and J 6 bases, leaving 13 bases between the germline ends. Germline loops: CDR1 MGHDK, CDR2 SYGVNS. This CDR3 reads CASSGRQGGNEQFF. The CDR3 DNA sequence: TGTGCCAGCAGTGGGAGACAGGGAGGCAATGAGCAGTTCTTC.

This clone was seen more than once but under ten times. This sequence joins TRBV5-1 and TRBJ1-4; 8 bases line up with TRBD1. With 5 bases clipped from V and 7 bases from J, the junction kept 13 bases outside the gene matches. Germline CDR1 is SGHRS and CDR2 is YFSETQ. This CDR3 is built from 16 residues. The CDR3 region is CASRDPVGTGGEKLFF. The CDR3 DNA follows: TGCGCCAGCAGGGACCCGGTAGGGACAGGAGGTGAAAAACTGTTTTTT.

This chain connects TRBV5-1 to TRBJ2-2; 8 nucleotides line up with TRBD1. The CDR3 totals 16 residues. Trimming took 2 bases from V and 5 from J; bases not matched to a gene: 8. CDR1 is SGHRS and CDR2 is YFSETQ in the germline V gene. The CDR3 here is CASSFGQGRQTGELFF. In DNA, the CDR3 is TGCGCCAGCAGCTTCGGACAGGGAAGGCAAACCGGGGAGCTGTTTTTT.

The rearrangement links TRBV5-1 to TRBJ1-1; D gene ambiguous. The CDR3 spans 14 residues. The germline V and J ends were trimmed by 5 bases and 2 bases, with 13 bases remaining between them. Per germline, CDR1 SGHRS and CDR2 YFSETQ. CDR3 sequence reads: CASSRRGLNTEAFF. The CDR3 DNA is TGCGCCAGCAGTAGACGAGGGCTTAACACTGAAGCTTTCTTT.

The gene calls are TRBV27 and TRBJ2-1, with 7 positions matching TRBD2. There are 18 residues in the CDR3. Germline V CDR1 and CDR2: MNHEY, SMNVEV (reference sequence). V lost 3 bases, J lost 12 bases, and 23 bases stayed unmatched. The CDR3 DNA sequence: TGTGCCAGCAGTTTGGAGAGAGGAGGGATGGGATTGGGAGGGACGCAGTTCTTC. This codes for CASSLERGGMGLGGTQFF.

This clone occurred once. This chain links TRBV9 with TRBJ2-1; 8 bases are a match to TRBD2. The CDR3 sequence is 17 residues long. From germline, CDR1 is SGDLS and CDR2 YYNGEE. V shed 2 bases, J shed 3 bases, and the junction held 10 bases outside the gene matches. Here the CDR3 DNA reads TGTGCCAGCAGCGTCCCGGCCGGGGGGGCAATCTACAATGAGCAGTTCTTC. Its protein product is CASSVPAGGAIYNEQFF.

The CDR3 nucleotides read TGTGCCAGCACCCTAGGGAGGGGTACTGAAGCTTTCTTT. Its translation: CASTLGRGTEAFF. The gene calls are TRBV7-9 and TRBJ1-1; possibly TRBD1 for D (5 bases). The CDR3 has 13 residues. V lost 7 bases and J 5 bases, leaving 14 bases between the germline ends. CDR1 is SEHNR and CDR2 is FQNEAQ in the germline V gene (reference sequence).

The chain combines TRBV10-3 with TRBJ1-1; 11 bases map to TRBD1. This CDR3 has 17 residues. The germline V gene has CDR1 ENHRY and CDR2 SYGVKD. With V trimmed by 4 bases and J by 4 bases, 11 bases remained unmatched. CDR3 sequence reads: CAISGPGTGGGGTEAFF. The CDR3 nucleotides are TGTGCCATCAGTGGTCCCGGGACAGGGGGTGGCGGCACTGAAGCTTTCTTT.

In its sample, this clone was seen once. The rearrangement uses TRBV7-9 and TRBJ2-3; tentative D call: TRBD1 (5 bases). The germline CDR1 and CDR2 sequences are SEHNR and FQNEAQ (reference sequence). V was pared by 1 base and J by 5 bases, with 13 bases between. The CDR3 totals 15 residues. Here the CDR3 reads CASSLVLSGIDTQYF. CDR3 in DNA: TGTGCCAGCAGCTTAGTGTTGTCAGGGATAGATACGCAGTATTTT. The full variable domain, with the rest looked up from reference TRBV7-9 and TRBJ2-3, is DTGVSQNPRHKITKRGQNVTFRCDPISEHNRLYWYRQTLGQGPEFLTYFQNEAQLEKSRLLSDRFSAERPKGSFSTLEIQRTEQGDSAMYLCASSLVLSGIDTQYFGPGTRLTVL.